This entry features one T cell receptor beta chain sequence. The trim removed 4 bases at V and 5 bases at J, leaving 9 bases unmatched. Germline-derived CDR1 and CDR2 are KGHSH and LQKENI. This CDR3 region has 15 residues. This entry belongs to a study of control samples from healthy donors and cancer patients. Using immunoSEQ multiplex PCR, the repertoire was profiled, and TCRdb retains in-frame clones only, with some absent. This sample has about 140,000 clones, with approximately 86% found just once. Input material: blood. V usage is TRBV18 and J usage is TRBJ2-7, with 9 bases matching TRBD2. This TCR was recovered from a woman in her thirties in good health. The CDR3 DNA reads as TGTGCCAGCTCACACGTAGCGGGAGAAAACCACGAGCAGTACTTC. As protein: CASSHVAGENHEQYF.